Each of the 19 T cell receptor beta chains below was sequenced from the same sample in a study of blood T cell repertoires in COVID-19 (dated by TCRdb to the early 2020s). Receptor libraries were prepared by the immunoSEQ multiplex PCR assay. TCRdb limited this immuneACCESS table to in-frame rearrangements with V and J called. A share of clones is missing; checked studies link under half to unresolved V genes, and the rest is unexplained. Recorded for this sample are under 250,000 clones; roughly 80% of them occurred a single time. Jointly, the top ten make up around 2.7% of the sample. Sequencing input: peripheral blood. Receptors were obtained from a woman between 25 and 40 years old who had recovered from COVID-19.

The rearrangement uses TRBV30 and TRBJ1-3; TRBD1 is a possible D gene (6 bases). This CDR3 has 15 residues. Germline-derived CDR1 and CDR2 are GTSNPN and SVGIG (reference sequence). Trimming pared 3 bases from V and 0 bases from J, leaving 12 bases between. CDR3 sequence (DNA): TGTGCCTGGAGAACACAGGGCCCCTCTGGAAACACCATATATTTT. This encodes CAWRTQGPSGNTIYF.

This clone was seen a single time. J is TRBJ2-7 and V is TRBV5-1; 13 bases agree with TRBD2. J was trimmed by 4 bases and V by 4 bases; bases with no gene match: 8. The CDR3 contains 16 residues. Looked up from germline, CDR1 is SGHRS and CDR2 is YFSETQ. Here the CDR3 DNA reads TGCGCCAGCAGCGAACTAGCGGGAGGGCCTCGGTACGAGCAGTACTTC. Amino acids: CASSELAGGPRYEQYF.

The V call is TRBV28, the J call TRBJ2-3; 11 bases align to TRBD2. Germline V lookup: CDR1 MDHEN, CDR2 SYDVKM. The CDR3 is 16 residues long. J lost 4 bases, V lost 5 bases, and 8 bases had no gene match. This CDR3 reads CASSRISGRDSDTQYF. The CDR3, as DNA: TGTGCCAGCAGTAGGATTAGCGGGAGGGATTCAGATACGCAGTATTTT.

This clone occurred a few times. The chain links TRBV4-2 to TRBJ2-7, with D perhaps matching TRBD1 (5 bases). The V gene's germline CDR1 is LGHNA and CDR2 YNFKEQ. This CDR3 has 16 residues. Trimming stripped 1 base from V and 2 bases from J, with 15 bases between. The CDR3 reads CASSQGVGQGTYEQYF. CDR3 DNA sequence: TGTGCCAGCAGCCAAGGAGTGGGTCAGGGAACCTACGAGCAGTACTTC.

This clone was seen a handful of times. The chain is built from TRBV7-8 and TRBJ2-3; 10 bases map to TRBD2. This CDR3 has 17 amino acids. Looked up from germline, CDR1 is SGHVS and CDR2 is FQNEAQ. V trimming: 0 bases; J trimming: 6 bases; junction bases outside the gene matches: 9. The CDR3 coding sequence is TGTGCCAGCAGCTTAGCGAGGGCTAGCGGGAGAACTGATACGCAGTATTTT. It codes for CASSLARASGRTDTQYF.

A remark on this clone: The junction departs from the called germline gene at one end, perhaps through a read error. This rearrangement joins TRBV7-7 to TRBJ2-1; 10 bases line up with TRBD2. Germline V lookup: CDR1 SSHAT, CDR2 FNYEAQ (reference sequence). The CDR3 totals 16 residues. CDR3 sequence: CASSPTGLASYNEQFF. The CDR3 region has the DNA TGTGCTAGCAGCCCCACGGGACTAGCGTCCTACAATGAGCAGTTCTTC. Full variable domain (missing parts from reference TRBV7-7 and TRBJ2-1): GAGVSQSPRYKVTKRGQDVTLRCDPISSHATLYWYQQALGQGPEFLTYFNYEAQPDKSGLPSDRFSAERPEGSISTLTIQRTEQRDSAMYRCASSPTGLASYNEQFFGPGTRLTVL.

V usage is TRBV15 and J usage is TRBJ2-5; D gene uncertain. Trimming removed 0 bases at V and 1 base at J, with 6 bases between. CDR3 length equals 14 residues. CDR1 is LNHNV and CDR2 is YYDKDF in the germline V gene (reference sequence). For the CDR3, the DNA is TGTGCCACCAGCAGAGAGGCGGTCCAAGAGACCCAGTACTTC. Translating gives CATSREAVQETQYF.

This clone has a single count. The chain recombines TRBV28 with TRBJ2-3; the D is unclear. The ends were cut back, 6 bases at V and 0 bases at J, with 4 bases in the middle. CDR3 length: 12 amino acids. Per the germline V gene, CDR1 is MDHEN and CDR2 is SYDVKM. Here the CDR3 reads CASRLSTDTQYF. CDR3 DNA: TGTGCCAGCAGACTAAGCACAGATACGCAGTATTTT.

V is TRBV19 and J is TRBJ1-2; TRBD1 matches 9 bases. CDR3 length: 16 amino acids. The V and J ends lost 5 bases and 4 bases, in that order; junction bases with no gene match: 11. Germline V gene lookup returns CDR1 LNHDA and CDR2 SQIVND (reference sequence). The CDR3 DNA reads as TGTGCCAGTAGTCCTAATGGGGACAGGGACAGCTATGGCTACACCTTC. This codes for CASSPNGDRDSYGYTF.

The gene calls are TRBV18 and TRBJ1-4; 11 bases are shared with TRBD1. With V trimmed by 3 bases and J by 8 bases, 5 bases remained unmatched. The CDR3 spans 15 residues. Germline V gene sequence: CDR1 KGHSH, CDR2 LQKENI. Here the CDR3 DNA reads TGTGCCAGCTCACCGGGGACAGGGGGGCGAGAAAAACTGTTTTTT. This encodes CASSPGTGGREKLFF.

V gene TRBV14 combines with J gene TRBJ2-2; D uncertain. Germline V gene lookup returns CDR1 SGHDN and CDR2 FVKESK. Trimming left V 4 bases short and J 4 bases short, with 7 bases between. The CDR3 length is 13 residues. DNA for the CDR3: TGTGCCAGCAGCCGGGCAGTCACCGGGGAGCTGTTTTTT. Amino acids: CASSRAVTGELFF.

V is TRBV11-2 and J is TRBJ1-2, with TRBD1 as a possible D gene (6 bases). Germline assignment: CDR1 SGHAT and CDR2 FQNNGV. Trimming left V 0 bases short and J 9 bases short, with 14 bases between. The CDR3 has 14 amino acids. This CDR3 reads CASSLDGTRGRYTF. The CDR3 bases are TGTGCCAGCAGCTTAGATGGGACAAGGGGTCGCTACACCTTC.

V gene TRBV12-3 or TRBV12-4 combines with J gene TRBJ2-1; TRBD2 aligns across 8 bases. V gave up 3 bases and J gave up 9 bases; unmatched junction bases: 4. CDR3 length equals 13 residues. As DNA, the CDR3 is TGTGCCAGCAGTTTGGCTAGCGGGTCTGAGCAGTTCTTC. Translated, it gives CASSLASGSEQFF.

The V call is TRBV6-5, the J call TRBJ2-7; D is unresolved. The CDR3 contains 13 residues. Germline CDR1 MNHEY, CDR2 SVGAGI. V was pared by 6 bases and J by 2 bases, with 11 bases between. Here the CDR3 reads CASSHAETYEQYF. CDR3 coding DNA: TGTGCCAGCAGCCACGCGGAAACCTACGAGCAGTACTTC.

This sequence joins TRBV5-5 and TRBJ2-7; D perhaps matches TRBD2 (6 bases). V was cut by 1 base and J by 0 bases, with 11 bases left in between. Germline V gene lookup returns CDR1 SGHKS and CDR2 YYEKEE (reference sequence). The CDR3 spans 15 residues. The CDR3 protein is CASSLRRGASYEQYF. CDR3 DNA: TGTGCCAGCAGCTTGAGGCGGGGAGCCTCCTACGAGCAGTACTTC.

The chain couples TRBV5-1 to TRBJ1-6, with D possibly being TRBD1 (5 bases). CDR1 is SGHRS and CDR2 is YFSETQ in the germline V gene. Trimming shortened V by 0 bases and J by 6 bases, and 7 bases separated the two germline ends. The CDR3 covers 14 residues. In DNA, the CDR3 is TGCGCCAGCAGCTTGGGACAGAGTAATTCACCCCTCCACTTT. Amino acids: CASSLGQSNSPLHF.

The chain employs TRBV7-8 and TRBJ2-7; 7 bases map to TRBD1. J was trimmed by 2 bases and V by 5 bases; bases with no gene match: 6. The CDR3 runs to 14 residues. Germline V CDR1 and CDR2: SGHVS, FQNEAQ. The CDR3 sequence is CASSVTGIAYEQYF. For the CDR3, the DNA is TGTGCCAGCAGCGTGACAGGGATAGCCTACGAGCAGTACTTC.

The chain links TRBV5-1 to TRBJ1-1; 7 bases match TRBD1. Trimming at V came to 4 bases and at J to 3 bases, leaving 12 bases not matched to a gene. The CDR3 is 16 residues long. Per germline, CDR1 SGHRS and CDR2 YFSETQ. The CDR3 nucleotides read TGCGCCAGCAGCGGCGACCGGGACAGTAGATACACTGAAGCTTTCTTT. It codes for CASSGDRDSRYTEAFF. The full variable domain, rest sourced from reference TRBV5-1 and TRBJ1-1, is KAGVTQTPRYLIKTRGQQVTLSCSPISGHRSVSWYQQTPGQGLQFLFEYFSETQRNKGNFPGRFSGRQFSNSRSEMNVSTLELGDSALYLCASSGDRDSRYTEAFFGQGTRLTVV.

The gene calls are TRBV24-1 and TRBJ2-2; TRBD2 aligns across 15 bases. V lost 9 bases to trimming and J lost 4 bases; unmatched junction nucleotides: 5. This CDR3 spans 16 amino acids. Germline V gives CDR1 KGHDR, CDR2 SFDVKD. The CDR3 bases are TGTGCCACCGAGGGACTAGCGGGAGGTTTCACCGGGGAGCTGTTTTTT. Encoded protein: CATEGLAGGFTGELFF.